Reported below is one TCR beta chain. The antigen remains undetermined. Any history of autoimmune disease or systemic immunosuppression disqualified patients. Germline assignment: CDR1 SGHAT and CDR2 FQDESV (reference sequence). V lost 1 base and J lost 7, with 11 bases in between. This CDR3 contains 15 residues. This sample stems from a study of OX40 agonist ivuxolimab in advanced cancers. Study-wide context: Eligibility admitted prior anti-PD-1, anti-PD-L1 or anti-CTLA-4 therapy; around 42% had some.

Clones were sequenced by immunoSEQ multiplex PCR, and TCRdb holds only the in-frame ones, with some missing. The data show 66,000 or so clones, around 90% seen once. The study, taken as a whole, reports: Dosing at 0.1 to 3.0 mg/kg was accompanied by clonal expansion of CD4+ and CD8+ blood T cells by week 6. Also showing low normalized T-cell clonal expansion were some of the nonresponders.

Sample: CD4+ or CD8+ T cells sorted from blood, taken in a trial of the OX40 agonist ivuxolimab. The source of this sequence is an adult with an advanced solid tumor such as melanoma, head and neck, liver or kidney cancer. The rearrangement uses TRBV11-1 and TRBJ1-6, with a weak D call TRBD1 (6 bases). The CDR3 spells CASSLVEGGNSPLHF. CDR3 sequence (DNA): TGTGCCAGCAGCTTAGTCGAGGGGGGCAATTCACCCCTCCACTTT.